Listed below are T cell receptor beta chains from one sample, sequenced in a study of cytomegalovirus exposure and HLA in healthy donors. The table came from immunoSEQ multiplex PCR; TCRdb's copy has only in-frame clones and leaves some out. The repertoire includes 200,000 or so clones, 82% of them detected once, and roughly 0.1% sits in the top ten. Sequencing was carried out using PBMCs. The receptor set was obtained from a boy aged 2 to 10 in good health and CMV-seronegative. The CDR3 runs from the conserved cysteine through the conserved F or W. The size field is filled for only some rows; it gives once, few, many or a size class.

clone_size | j_call | v_call | cdr3_aa
. | TRBJ2-3 | TRBV4-1 | CASSQVPADTQYF
. | TRBJ2-1 | TRBV4-3 | CASSQEKRLAGVPEQFF
. | TRBJ2-5 | TRBV7-6 | CASSHRTETQYF
. | TRBJ2-3 | TRBV27 | CATSRSSTDTQYF
. | TRBJ2-1 | TRBV9 | CASSAATSGHSEQFF
. | TRBJ2-7 | TRBV4-2 | CASSKNTGTGDLEQYF
. | TRBJ2-3 | TRBV5-4 | CASSPDRGADTQYF
. | TRBJ2-1 | TRBV7-3 | CASSLTTGSLGNEQFF
. | TRBJ2-5 | TRBV7-2 | CASRLSGIRQTQYF
few | TRBJ2-7 | TRBV19 | CATRPRDRGNEQYF
few | TRBJ2-3 | TRBV27 | CASSNQLAGGRPDTQYF
. | TRBJ2-5 | TRBV7-8 | CASSLLARGGPETQYF
. | TRBJ2-5 | TRBV7-8 | CASTPAGAGETQYF
. | TRBJ1-2 | TRBV18 | CASSPGGDHGYTF
. | TRBJ1-1 | TRBV19 | CASSGGSHTEAFF
. | TRBJ2-3 | TRBV7-8 | CASSPRLAGGPSDTQYF
. | TRBJ2-5 | TRBV9 | CASSVSSGGETQYF
. | TRBJ2-3 | TRBV5-1 | CASSFGHRYTQYF
. | TRBJ2-7 | TRBV29-1 | CSVYTGSEQYF
few | TRBJ1-5 | TRBV19 | CASSMTGTNQPQHF
. | TRBJ2-1 | TRBV7-2 | CASSSTSGGADEQFF
once | TRBJ1-4 | TRBV7-9 | CASSLGGTNEKLFF
. | TRBJ1-5 | TRBV9 | CASSVESEGQPQHF
. | TRBJ2-5 | TRBV7-9 | CASSKAGLGETQYF
. | TRBJ1-1 | TRBV29-1 | CSVERQGRNTEAFF
once | TRBJ2-3 | TRBV2 | CASSDFSTDTQYF
. | TRBJ2-7 | TRBV6-5 | CASTLWGGPYEQYF
. | TRBJ2-7 | TRBV6-5 | CASSYVGQGIYEQYF
. | TRBJ1-2 | TRBV9 | CASSGGDNYGYTF
. | TRBJ2-7 | TRBV12-5 | CASGSTSGTGSIKQYF
. | TRBJ2-3 | TRBV19 | CASRNLDRGRTDTQYF
. | TRBJ1-2 | TRBV5-4 | CASSPFVANYGYTF
. | TRBJ2-5 | TRBV18 | CASSRILAGGETQYF
. | TRBJ1-4 | TRBV5-6 | CASSWTGGANPTNEKLFF
once | TRBJ2-1 | TRBV5-1 | CASSSPPPRGIIYNEQFF
. | TRBJ2-5 | TRBV7-9 | CASSLNRGGQETQYF
once | TRBJ1-2 | TRBV23-1 | CASSQYGEGTGDPVGYGYTF
. | TRBJ2-3 | TRBV9 | CASSPGGHLQYF
. | TRBJ1-4 | TRBV2 | CASSEWPPSGYEKLFF
. | TRBJ1-2 | TRBV25-1 | CASSESGGYGYTF
few | TRBJ1-1 | TRBV9 | CASSVEQGTEAFF
few | TRBJ1-1 | TRBV19 | CASSTRDRGQNTEAFF
. | TRBJ2-3 | TRBV6-4 | CASSLGLAGGTDTQYF
few | TRBJ2-7 | TRBV5-6 | CASSLPGQTTYEQYF
. | TRBJ2-3 | TRBV7-3 | CASSPLAGIDTQYF
. | TRBJ2-3 | TRBV15 | CATSRLKLAGWSSTDTQYF
. | TRBJ2-7 | TRBV21-1 | CASSIQLTGGEYEQYF
few | TRBJ1-2 | TRBV5-1 | CASSAQTGLGYGYTF
. | TRBJ1-5 | TRBV5-8 | CASSPSHYQPQHF
. | TRBJ2-7 | TRBV7-3 | CASSMLAGARYEQYF
. | TRBJ2-1 | TRBV4-2 | CASSGRAGNEQFF
. | TRBJ2-4 | TRBV23-1 | CASRDLASVPGYF
. | TRBJ1-2 | TRBV19 | CASTRDRGNYGYTF
. | TRBJ2-3 | TRBV5-4 | CASSLAGAGGFADTQYF
. | TRBJ2-3 | TRBV2 | CASSPGTDTQYF
. | TRBJ2-7 | TRBV4-1 | CASSQAEGSYEQYF
. | TRBJ2-7 | TRBV4-2 | CASSQDGRTGDSYEQYF
. | TRBJ1-3 | TRBV4-2 | CASSQELTGSSGNTIYF
. | TRBJ1-1 | TRBV9 | CASSPGGWNTEAFF